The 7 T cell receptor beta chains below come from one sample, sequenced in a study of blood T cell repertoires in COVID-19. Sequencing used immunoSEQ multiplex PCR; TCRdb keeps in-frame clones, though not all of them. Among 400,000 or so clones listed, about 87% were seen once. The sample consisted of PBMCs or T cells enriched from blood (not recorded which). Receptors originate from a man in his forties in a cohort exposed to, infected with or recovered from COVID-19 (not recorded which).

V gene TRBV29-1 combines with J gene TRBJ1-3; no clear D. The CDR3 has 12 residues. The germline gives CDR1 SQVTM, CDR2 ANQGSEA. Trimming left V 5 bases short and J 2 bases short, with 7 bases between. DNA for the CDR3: TGCAGCGTTTCGAGCACTGGAAACACCATATATTTT. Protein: CSVSSTGNTIYF.

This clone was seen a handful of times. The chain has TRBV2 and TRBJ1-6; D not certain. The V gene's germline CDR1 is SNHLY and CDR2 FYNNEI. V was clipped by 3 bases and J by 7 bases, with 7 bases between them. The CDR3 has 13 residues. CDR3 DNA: TGTGCCAGCAGTGAGGTGGCCAATTCACCCCTCCACTTT. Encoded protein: CASSEVANSPLHF. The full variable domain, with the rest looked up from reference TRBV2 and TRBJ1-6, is EPEVTQTPSHQVTQMGQEVILRCVPISNHLYFYWYRQILGQKVEFLVSFYNNEISEKSEIFDDQFSVERPDGSNFTLKIRSTKLEDSAMYFCASSEVANSPLHFGNGTRLTVT.

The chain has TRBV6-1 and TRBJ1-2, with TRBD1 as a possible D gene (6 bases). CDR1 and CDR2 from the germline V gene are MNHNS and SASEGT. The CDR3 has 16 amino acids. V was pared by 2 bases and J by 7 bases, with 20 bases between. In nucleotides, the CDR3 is TGTGCCAGCAGTGAAAAGGGGTGGGGGCAGACATTTGGCTACACCTTC. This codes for CASSEKGWGQTFGYTF.

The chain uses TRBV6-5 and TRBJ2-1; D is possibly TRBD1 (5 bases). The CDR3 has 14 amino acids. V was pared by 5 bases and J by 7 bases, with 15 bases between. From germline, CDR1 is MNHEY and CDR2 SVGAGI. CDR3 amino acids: CASSPGQQGNEQFF. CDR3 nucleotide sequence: TGTGCCAGCAGTCCCGGACAACAAGGGAATGAGCAGTTCTTC.

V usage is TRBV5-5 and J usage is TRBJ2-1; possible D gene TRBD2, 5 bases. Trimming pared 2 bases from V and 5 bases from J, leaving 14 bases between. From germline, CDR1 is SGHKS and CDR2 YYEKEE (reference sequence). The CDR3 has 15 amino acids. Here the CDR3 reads CASSLIAILNNEQFF. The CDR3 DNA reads TGTGCCAGCAGCTTAATAGCGATACTAAACAATGAGCAGTTCTTC.

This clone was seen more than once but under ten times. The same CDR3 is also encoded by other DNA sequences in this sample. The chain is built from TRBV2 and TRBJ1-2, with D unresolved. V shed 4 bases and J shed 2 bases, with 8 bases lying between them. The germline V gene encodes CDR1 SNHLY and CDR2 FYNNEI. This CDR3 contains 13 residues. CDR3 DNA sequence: TGTGCCAGCAGTGGGACTGGGAACTATGGCTACACCTTC. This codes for CASSGTGNYGYTF.

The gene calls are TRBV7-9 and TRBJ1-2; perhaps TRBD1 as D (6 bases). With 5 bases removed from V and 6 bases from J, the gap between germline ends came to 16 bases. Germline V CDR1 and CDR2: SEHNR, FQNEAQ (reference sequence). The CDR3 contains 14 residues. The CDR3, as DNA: TGTGCCAGCAGCCCGGCAGGGGTAAAGGATGGCTACACCTTC. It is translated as CASSPAGVKDGYTF.